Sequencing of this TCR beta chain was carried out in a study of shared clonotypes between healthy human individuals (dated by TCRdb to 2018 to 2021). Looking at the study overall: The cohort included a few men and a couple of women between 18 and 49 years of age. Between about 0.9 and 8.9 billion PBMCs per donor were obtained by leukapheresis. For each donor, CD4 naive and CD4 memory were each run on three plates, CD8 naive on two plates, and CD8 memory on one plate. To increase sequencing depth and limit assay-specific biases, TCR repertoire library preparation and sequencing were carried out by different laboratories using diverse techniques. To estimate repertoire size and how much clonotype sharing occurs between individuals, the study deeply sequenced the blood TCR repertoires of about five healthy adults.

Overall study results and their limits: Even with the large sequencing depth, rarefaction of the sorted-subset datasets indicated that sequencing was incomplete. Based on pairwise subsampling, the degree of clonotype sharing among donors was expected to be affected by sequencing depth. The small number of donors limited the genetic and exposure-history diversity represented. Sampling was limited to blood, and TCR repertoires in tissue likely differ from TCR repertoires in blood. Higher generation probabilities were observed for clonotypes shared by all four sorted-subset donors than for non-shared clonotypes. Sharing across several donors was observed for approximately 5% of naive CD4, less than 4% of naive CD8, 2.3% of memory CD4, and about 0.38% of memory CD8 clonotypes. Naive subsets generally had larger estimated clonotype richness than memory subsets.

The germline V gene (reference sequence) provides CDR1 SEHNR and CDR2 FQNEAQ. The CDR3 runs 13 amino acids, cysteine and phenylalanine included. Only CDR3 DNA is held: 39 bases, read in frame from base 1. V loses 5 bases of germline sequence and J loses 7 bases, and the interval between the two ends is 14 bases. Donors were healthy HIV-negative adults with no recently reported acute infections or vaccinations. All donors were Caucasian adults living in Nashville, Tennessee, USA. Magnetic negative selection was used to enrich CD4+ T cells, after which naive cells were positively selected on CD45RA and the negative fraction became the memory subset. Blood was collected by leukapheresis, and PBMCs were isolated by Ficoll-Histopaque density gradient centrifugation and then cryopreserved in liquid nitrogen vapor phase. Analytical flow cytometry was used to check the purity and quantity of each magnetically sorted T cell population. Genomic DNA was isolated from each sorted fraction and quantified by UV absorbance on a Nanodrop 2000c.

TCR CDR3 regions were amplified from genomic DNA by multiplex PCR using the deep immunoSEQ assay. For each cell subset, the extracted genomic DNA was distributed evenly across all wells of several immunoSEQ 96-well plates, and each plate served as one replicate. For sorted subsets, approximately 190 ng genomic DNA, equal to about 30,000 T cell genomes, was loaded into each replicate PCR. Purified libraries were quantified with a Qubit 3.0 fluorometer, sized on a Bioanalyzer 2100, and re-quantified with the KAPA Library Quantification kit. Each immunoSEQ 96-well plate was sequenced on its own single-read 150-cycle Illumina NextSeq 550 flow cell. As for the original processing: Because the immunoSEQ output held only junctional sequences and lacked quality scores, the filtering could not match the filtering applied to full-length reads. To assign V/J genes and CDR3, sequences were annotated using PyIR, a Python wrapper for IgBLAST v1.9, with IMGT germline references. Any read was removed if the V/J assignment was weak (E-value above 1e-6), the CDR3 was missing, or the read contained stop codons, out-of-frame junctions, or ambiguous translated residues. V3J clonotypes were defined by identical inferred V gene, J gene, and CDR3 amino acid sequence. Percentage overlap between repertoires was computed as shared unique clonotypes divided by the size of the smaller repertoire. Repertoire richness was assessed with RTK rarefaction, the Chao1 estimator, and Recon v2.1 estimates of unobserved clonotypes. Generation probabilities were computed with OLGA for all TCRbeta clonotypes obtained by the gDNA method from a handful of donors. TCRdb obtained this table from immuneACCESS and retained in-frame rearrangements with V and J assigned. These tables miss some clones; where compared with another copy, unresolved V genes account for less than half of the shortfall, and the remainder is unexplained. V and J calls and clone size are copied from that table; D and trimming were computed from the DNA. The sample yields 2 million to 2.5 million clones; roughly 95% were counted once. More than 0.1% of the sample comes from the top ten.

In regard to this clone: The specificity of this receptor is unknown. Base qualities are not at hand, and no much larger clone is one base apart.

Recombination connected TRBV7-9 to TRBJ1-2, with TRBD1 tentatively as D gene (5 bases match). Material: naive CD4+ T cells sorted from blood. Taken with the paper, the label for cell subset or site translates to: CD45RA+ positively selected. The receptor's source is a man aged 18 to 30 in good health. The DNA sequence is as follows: TGTGCCAGCAGCAAATTCGAGGGGATTGGCTACACCTTC. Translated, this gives CASSKFEGIGYTF.